This T cell receptor beta chain was observed in a study of T cells after yellow fever vaccination. Overall study context: For low cell numbers, libraries were made with SMART-Seq v4 Ultra Low Input. Study results and limitations: Subsequent to the booster, the majority of primary-vaccination clones reappeared (less than 97% CD4, 88% CD8). By day 5 rather than day 15, the secondary response had peaked, though it was weaker.

V shed 6 bases and J 7 bases; nucleotides not matched to a gene: 12. The CDR3 loop spans 17 amino acids. Germline CDR1 reads LNHDA; CDR2 reads SQIVND (reference sequence). On this clonotype itself: Its antigen is not identified.

TCRdb re-analysed the 5' RACE reads in MiXCR, keeping a single row per CDR3 protein. The repertoire holds 240,000 or so distinct CDR3 sequences, with 6.9% as singletons. The clonotype was recovered from a young man who received the YFV17D yellow fever vaccine. The chain carries TRBV19 and TRBJ2-1; 13 positions agree with TRBD2. Sequencing was performed on CD4+ T cells sorted from PBMCs, taken 15 days after the yellow fever booster vaccination. Written as DNA, the CDR3 is TGTGCCAGTAGACCCGAAAAGACTAGCGGGAGGATAAATGAGCAGTTCTTC. Its protein is CASRPEKTSGRINEQFF.